Presented here are 29 T cell receptor beta chains from one specimen sequenced in a study of T cells in Graves' hyperthyroidism and ophthalmopathy. The CDR3 regions of TCR beta were amplified from RNA transcripts. When the TCR CDR3 underwent first-round RT-PCR, the HTBI primer set was used. TCRdb reprocessed the multiplex PCR reads with MiXCR, giving one entry per CDR3 protein. This sample carries roughly 630,000 distinct CDR3 sequences, 15% to 19% of them seen once, and the ten largest clones take roughly 6.6%. The sample consisted of blood. These receptors were taken from a woman in her 30s with Graves' hyperthyroidism.

The table lists this clonotype with a few counts. V gene TRBV6-2 or TRBV6-3 combines with J gene TRBJ2-7, with TRBD1 as a possible D gene (5 bases). Germline CDR1 is MNHEY and CDR2 is SVGEGT. This CDR3 spans 17 amino acids. The V end lost 2 bases, the J end lost 3 bases, and 20 bases lay between the germline ends. CDR3 nucleotides: TGTGCCAGCAGTTACCCAGGGATCGGCAAGATCAACTACGAGCAGTACTTC. Protein: CASSYPGIGKINYEQYF.

As DNA, the CDR3 is TGTGCCAGCGGATACAGAACTAACTATGGCTACACCTTC. This codes for CASGYRTNYGYTF. The chain carries TRBV28 and TRBJ1-2, with D unresolved. The CDR3 is 13 amino acids. Germline assignment: CDR1 MDHEN and CDR2 SYDVKM. V was pared by 8 bases and J by 0 bases, with 10 bases between.

This clonotype was counted many times. This chain connects TRBV6-1 to TRBJ1-5; 7 nucleotides match TRBD1. CDR1 MNHNS and CDR2 SASEGT come from the germline V gene. The CDR3 covers 14 residues. V was clipped by 6 bases and J by 1 base; unmatched bases: 3. CDR3 protein: CASRSDRSNQPQHF. The CDR3 coding sequence is TGTGCCAGCAGGTCGGACAGGAGCAATCAGCCCCAGCATTTT.

This clonotype was recorded a few times. This sequence joins TRBV10-3 and TRBJ1-6, with D tentatively TRBD1 (5 bases). Germline V gene data show CDR1 as ENHRY and CDR2 as SYGVKD. Deletions cut 3 bases from V and 0 bases from J, with 9 bases between. There are 16 residues in the CDR3. The CDR3 here is CAISEPGSSYNSPLHF. The CDR3 region has the DNA TGTGCCATCAGTGAACCAGGGAGCTCCTATAATTCACCCCTCCACTTT.

This clonotype was seen more than once but under ten times. The chain carries TRBV5-6 and TRBJ2-5; 13 bases line up with TRBD2. V shed 1 base and J 9 bases; nucleotides not matched to a gene: 3. Looked up from germline, CDR1 is SGHDT and CDR2 is YYEEEE. This CDR3 spans 14 amino acids. CDR3 nucleotides: TGTGCCAGCAGCTTGCTACTAGCGGGAGGGCCCCAGTACTTC. It is translated as CASSLLLAGGPQYF.

This clonotype was recorded many times. The chain combines TRBV7-3 with TRBJ2-3; D possibly corresponds to TRBD2 (6 bases). V dropped 3 bases and J dropped 2 bases, with 9 bases sitting between them. Germline V CDR1 and CDR2: SGHTA, FQGTGA. The CDR3 is made up of 14 amino acids. CDR3 coding DNA: TGTGCCAGCAGCTTGGGACTTATCACAGATACGCAGTATTTT. Residues: CASSLGLITDTQYF.

J is TRBJ2-1 and V is TRBV11-1, with D possibly being TRBD1 (5 bases). Germline V lookup: CDR1 SGHAT, CDR2 FQDESV (reference sequence). The CDR3 has 15 amino acids. V lost 0 bases and J 7 bases, leaving 13 bases between the germline ends. This CDR3 is CASSLAGLVPNEQFF. DNA for the CDR3: TGTGCCAGCAGCTTAGCGGGGCTAGTCCCTAATGAGCAGTTCTTC.

This clonotype was counted ten times or more. The gene calls are TRBV12-3 or TRBV12-4 and TRBJ2-1, with D tentatively TRBD1 or TRBD2 (5 bases each). The germline V and J ends were trimmed by 3 bases and 7 bases, with 13 bases remaining between them. This CDR3 comprises 14 residues. This CDR3 reads CASSFAGGGNEQFF. The CDR3, as DNA: TGTGCCAGCAGTTTTGCTGGGGGTGGAAATGAGCAGTTCTTC.

The chain links TRBV20-1 to TRBJ2-2; maybe TRBD2 (6 bases). The CDR3 has 20 residues. With 0 bases removed from V and 6 bases from J, the gap between germline ends came to 29 bases. The germline V gene encodes CDR1 DFQATT and CDR2 SNEGSKA (reference sequence). CDR3 region: CSARDKLGYKTGLGPGELFF. In DNA form, the CDR3 reads TGCAGTGCTAGAGATAAACTCGGGTACAAAACGGGACTTGGTCCCGGGGAGCTGTTTTTT.

This clonotype was counted ten times or more. The chain combines TRBV20-1 with TRBJ2-1, with D unclear. This CDR3 spans 16 amino acids. The germline CDR1 and CDR2 sequences are DFQATT and SNEGSKA (reference sequence). V was pared by 3 bases and J by 0 bases, with 15 bases between. The CDR3 reads CSARASFADSYNEQFF. In DNA, the CDR3 is TGCAGTGCTAGGGCCTCGTTTGCGGACTCCTACAATGAGCAGTTCTTC.

The gene calls are TRBV7-9 and TRBJ1-5; 9 positions match TRBD1. CDR1 is SEHNR and CDR2 is FQNEAQ in the germline V gene (reference sequence). CDR3 length equals 17 residues. V shed 1 base and J 2 bases; nucleotides not matched to a gene: 6. CDR3 protein: CASSLGQGDPGNQPQHF. The CDR3 DNA reads as TGTGCCAGCAGCTTAGGACAGGGGGATCCTGGCAATCAGCCCCAGCATTTT.

This clonotype was seen repeatedly, ten times or more. The V and J genes are TRBV6-5 and TRBJ2-1; possible D gene TRBD2, 7 bases. This CDR3 has 15 residues. V lost 2 bases, J lost 3 bases, and 11 bases lay in between. Germline V lookup: CDR1 MNHEY, CDR2 SVGAGI. The DNA for the CDR3 is TGTGCCAGCAGTTACGGGGGCGGGAGCTACAATGAGCAGTTCTTC. Its protein is CASSYGGGSYNEQFF.

This clonotype was detected ten times or more. V usage is TRBV27 and J usage is TRBJ2-7, with D possibly matching TRBD1 (5 bases). The V end lost 6 bases, the J end lost 7 bases, and 10 bases lay between the germline ends. Germline V gene sequence: CDR1 MNHEY, CDR2 SMNVEV (reference sequence). This CDR3 comprises 11 residues. Here the CDR3 reads CASRWGLEQYF. The CDR3 DNA is TGTGCCAGCAGATGGGGCCTAGAGCAGTACTTC.

The table lists this clonotype with many counts. The CDR3, as DNA: TGTGCCAGCTCACCACGCTCCCAAATGAACACTGAAGCTTTCTTT. It is translated as CASSPRSQMNTEAFF. The gene calls are TRBV18 and TRBJ1-1; D gene unclear. From germline, CDR1 is KGHSH and CDR2 LQKENI. Trimming removed 1 base at V and 0 bases at J, with 9 bases between. This CDR3 is 15 amino acids long.

This clonotype was detected only a few times. The chain recombines TRBV7-9 with TRBJ1-2; the D is unclear. Germline CDR1 and CDR2: SEHNR and FQNEAQ (reference sequence). Between the trimmed V and J ends, which lost 6 bases and 5 bases, there was a span of 16 bases. The CDR3 loop spans 14 amino acids. Here the CDR3 DNA reads TGTGCCAGCAGATTTTCCCCCTCAAATTATGGCTACACCTTC. Its protein product is CASRFSPSNYGYTF.

The chain couples TRBV18 to TRBJ2-1; perhaps TRBD1 as D (6 bases). The V end was cut by 0 bases, the J end by 8 bases, with 14 bases between. Germline V gives CDR1 KGHSH, CDR2 LQKENI. CDR3 size: 15 residues. CDR3 sequence: CASSPPGQPGDEQFF. The DNA of the CDR3 is TGTGCCAGCTCACCACCGGGACAACCCGGGGATGAGCAGTTCTTC.

This clonotype was detected a few times. The chain couples TRBV27 to TRBJ2-6; possibly TRBD2 for D (5 bases). Germline V lookup: CDR1 MNHEY, CDR2 SMNVEV (reference sequence). V was clipped by 0 bases and J by 2 bases, with 14 bases between them. The CDR3 covers 18 residues. DNA of the CDR3: TGTGCCAGCAGTTTATCGGTTGAGGGTCTGGCTGGGGCCAACGTCCTGACTTTC. This gives the protein CASSLSVEGLAGANVLTF.

This clonotype has more than one count but fewer than ten. The chain links TRBV5-1 to TRBJ1-6; tentative D call: TRBD1 (6 bases). Trimming cost V 4 bases and J 0 bases, with 14 bases left between them. Germline values: CDR1 SGHRS, CDR2 YFSETQ. This CDR3 is built from 17 residues. CDR3 coding DNA: TGCGCCAGCAGCGCCCGACAGGAGAGCTCCTATAATTCACCCCTCCACTTT. Translated, it gives CASSARQESSYNSPLHF.

This clonotype was seen a few times. The chain combines TRBV5-8 with TRBJ2-6; 9 bases map to TRBD1. The CDR3 spans 17 residues. Germline CDR1 and CDR2: SGHTS and YDEGEE. Trimming removed 5 bases from V and 0 bases from J; junction bases left unmatched: 6. CDR3 coding DNA: TGTGCCAGCAGACCTGGACAGGGGAACTCTGGGGCCAACGTCCTGACTTTC. Residues: CASRPGQGNSGANVLTF.

This clonotype was picked up a small number of times. The chain is built from TRBV7-9 and TRBJ2-1; 9 nucleotides line up with TRBD2. The germline gives CDR1 SEHNR, CDR2 FQNEAQ (reference sequence). V was clipped by 5 bases and J by 4 bases; unmatched bases: 12. The CDR3 extends over 17 amino acids. CDR3 in DNA: TGTGCCAGCAGCAGTGACTCCGCTAGCGGGATATACAATGAGCAGTTCTTC. Protein product: CASSSDSASGIYNEQFF.

In its sample, this clonotype was seen a few times. A single base separates this from a much larger clone, so it may be a read error. The chain recombines TRBV7-3 with TRBJ2-1; 12 bases map to TRBD2. Germline loops: CDR1 SGHTA, CDR2 FQGTGA. This CDR3 spans 17 amino acids. Here the CDR3 DNA reads TGTGCCAGCAGCTTAGCGGGACTAGCGGGCTCCTACAATGAGCAGTCCTTC. This sequence encodes CASSLAGLAGSYNEQSF. Filled out from reference TRBV7-3 and TRBJ2-1, the complete variable domain reads GAGVSQTPSNKVTEKGKYVELRCDPISGHTALYWYRQSLGQGPEFLIYFQGTGAADDSGLPNDRFFAVRPEGSVSTLKIQRTERGDSAVYLCASSLAGLAGSYNEQSFGPGTRLTVL.

The table lists this clonotype with many counts. V is TRBV7-2 and J is TRBJ1-1, with TRBD1 as a possible D gene (5 bases). V was shortened by 8 bases and J by 5 bases, with 15 bases between the two germline ends. Looked up from germline, CDR1 is SGHTA and CDR2 is FQGNSA. This CDR3 is 13 amino acids long. CDR3 coding DNA: TGTGCCAGCGGTACGGGGCAGGAAACTGAAGCTTTCTTT. This translates into CASGTGQETEAFF.

This clonotype was recorded at least ten times. V is TRBV7-2 and J is TRBJ2-7; 10 positions match TRBD2. CDR3 length equals 16 residues. Germline CDR1 reads SGHTA; CDR2 reads FQGNSA. The V gene end was trimmed by 5 bases and the J gene end by 1 base; junction bases not matched to a gene: 8. For the CDR3, the DNA is TGTGCCAGCAGCATCTCCACTAGCGGGGCTTCCTACGAGCAGTACTTC. It translates to CASSISTSGASYEQYF. The full variable domain, with the rest looked up from reference TRBV7-2 and TRBJ2-7, is GAGVSQSPSNKVTEKGKDVELRCDPISGHTALYWYRQSLGQGLEFLIYFQGNSAPDKSGLPSDRFSAERTGGSVSTLTIQRTQQEDSAVYLCASSISTSGASYEQYFGPGTRLTVT.

This clonotype was seen ten or more times. The V and J genes are TRBV7-9 and TRBJ2-2; D may be TRBD1 (5 bases). Per germline, CDR1 SEHNR and CDR2 FQNEAQ (reference sequence). This CDR3 comprises 19 residues. V was trimmed by 2 bases and J by 0 bases, leaving 19 bases between them. The CDR3 here is CASSLTPHSRAANTGELFF. The CDR3 DNA follows: TGTGCCAGCAGCTTAACTCCCCATTCCAGGGCGGCGAACACCGGGGAGCTGTTTTTT.

This clonotype occurred many times. This chain joins TRBV12-3 or TRBV12-4 and TRBJ1-5; D remains unclear. The CDR3 is 15 residues long. The V gene lost 3 bases and the J gene lost 3 bases, with 12 bases spanning the gap. CDR3 in amino acids: CASSLGDGVNQPQHF. CDR3 coding DNA: TGTGCCAGCAGTTTGGGTGACGGTGTCAATCAGCCCCAGCATTTT.

This clonotype was counted at least ten times. This chain joins TRBV7-6 and TRBJ2-1, with 12 bases matching TRBD2. Germline CDR1 is SGHVS and CDR2 is FNYEAQ. The CDR3 runs 16 residues. Trimming cost V 0 bases and J 8 bases; bases outside gene matches: 5. The CDR3 sequence is CASSLALAGGPYEQFF. The CDR3 coding sequence is TGTGCCAGCAGCTTAGCGCTAGCGGGAGGGCCGTATGAGCAGTTCTTC.

This clonotype was counted between two and nine times. The CDR3 protein is CASKWTSGIRGTQYF. The DNA for the CDR3 is TGTGCCAGCAAATGGACTAGCGGGATCAGAGGAACCCAGTACTTC. The rearrangement links TRBV27 to TRBJ2-5, with 12 nucleotides matching TRBD2. The trim removed 7 bases at V and 8 bases at J, leaving 11 bases unmatched. Germline values: CDR1 MNHEY, CDR2 SMNVEV (reference sequence). This CDR3 region has 15 residues.

The V gene is TRBV14, the J gene TRBJ2-7, with 8 bases that match TRBD2. Germline lookup yields CDR1 SGHDN and CDR2 FVKESK. The CDR3 loop spans 14 amino acids. V shed 4 bases, J shed 6 bases, and the junction held 8 bases outside the gene matches. Here the CDR3 reads CASSPVGLAREQYF. The CDR3 region has the DNA TGTGCCAGCAGCCCTGTCGGACTAGCTCGCGAGCAGTACTTC.

This chain uses TRBV19 with TRBJ1-1; D ambiguous. V was shortened by 5 bases and J by 4 bases, with 14 bases between the two germline ends. The germline CDR1 and CDR2 sequences are LNHDA and SQIVND (reference sequence). CDR3 length equals 14 residues. CDR3 DNA sequence: TGTGCCAGTAGTCTTTTGAAGGCGAGCACTGAAGCTTTCTTT. It specifies CASSLLKASTEAFF.